This TCR beta chain was profiled in a study of blood T cell repertoires in COVID-19. Overall study: Researchers got acute and convalescent COVID-19 samples from the United States, Italy and Spain. T cells, B-cell-depleted T cells, or PBMCs supplied cDNA or gDNA.

Original processing notes: From reference gene primer amplification, estimates of nucleated cell counts were derived. Method: immunoSEQ multiplex PCR; TCRdb's copy keeps in-frame clones and lacks some. The V and J calls and clone size were taken over from that table, and D and trimming were inferred from the DNA. This sample has 130,000 to 150,000 clones, with roughly 82% found just once. With 6 bases clipped from V and 0 bases from J, the junction kept 8 bases outside the gene matches. CDR3 size: 16 residues. The germline CDR1 and CDR2 sequences are LNHDA and SQIVND (reference sequence). Material for sequencing was peripheral blood. The clonotype originates from a human donor in a cohort sampled during active COVID-19. This rearrangement joins TRBV19 to TRBJ2-3; 8 bases are shared with TRBD2. CDR3 amino acids: CASRLAGRTSTDTQYF. DNA for the CDR3: TGTGCCAGTAGATTAGCGGGACGAACTAGCACAGATACGCAGTATTTT.